The sequence of this TCR beta chain was determined in a study of T cells after yellow fever vaccination. This clonotype showed up just a few times. Its specificity is not known. General study points: The booster saw the reappearance of most primary-vaccination clones (roughly 95% CD4, 88% CD8).

TCRdb recomputed calls from the 5' RACE reads with MiXCR, one row per CDR3 protein. The data show 100,000 to 150,000 distinct CDR3 sequences, about 8.8% seen once. Per germline, CDR1 SGHTA and CDR2 FQGTGA. The ends lost 5 bases at V and 0 bases at J; junction bases unmatched: 4. The CDR3 runs 16 residues. The receptor was isolated from a man between 18 and 35 years old who received the YFV17D yellow fever vaccine. The starting material was CD8+ T cells sorted from PBMCs, obtained on the day of the yellow fever booster vaccination. This rearrangement joins TRBV7-3 to TRBJ1-1, with 12 positions matching TRBD1. The CDR3 region has the DNA TGTGCCAGCAGCAGCGGGACAGGGGGCCTGAACACTGAAGCTTTCTTT. Translating gives CASSSGTGGLNTEAFF.